Shown below are 4 T cell receptor beta chains from a single sample sequenced in a study of blood T cells in healthy people across ages. The use of a sample-barcoded 5' primer and a J-beta primer mix characterized a second PCR of 7 to 11 cycles. TCRdb processed the 5' RACE reads anew with MiXCR; each CDR3 protein has one entry. The repertoire includes 650,000 to 1,000,000 distinct CDR3 sequences, 36% of them detected once, and roughly 13% sits in the top ten. Sequencing input: blood. The receptors were gathered from a man younger than 35 in good health.

The chain uses TRBV4-1 and TRBJ1-4; D is unclear. CDR1 is MGHRA and CDR2 is YSYEKL in the germline V gene. The V gene lost 3 bases and the J gene lost 8 bases, with 7 bases spanning the gap. The CDR3 sequence is 12 residues long. The CDR3 loop is CASSQPREKLFF. CDR3 nucleotide sequence: TGCGCCAGCAGCCAGCCCAGGGAAAAACTGTTTTTT.

The chain recombines TRBV7-3 with TRBJ1-1, with 7 bases aligning to TRBD1. The germline gives CDR1 SGHTA, CDR2 FQGTGA. The CDR3 is 16 residues long. V lost 1 base to trimming and J lost 6 bases; unmatched junction nucleotides: 11. Written as DNA, the CDR3 is TGTGCCAGCAGCTTAATGCCAGGGGGATTAGGGGCTGAAGCTTTCTTT. Amino acid sequence: CASSLMPGGLGAEAFF.

V gene TRBV6-5 combines with J gene TRBJ1-1, with D unresolved. Germline CDR1 reads MNHEY; CDR2 reads SVGAGI. V was trimmed by 6 bases and J by 4 bases, leaving 12 bases between them. CDR3 length: 13 residues. For the CDR3, the DNA is TGTGCCAGCAGCCCCTGGAGCTCCACTGAAGCTTTCTTT. Its translation is CASSPWSSTEAFF.

This chain connects TRBV19 to TRBJ1-1, with D perhaps matching TRBD1 (6 bases). Trimming stripped 2 bases from V and 4 bases from J, with 11 bases between. The germline V gene encodes CDR1 LNHDA and CDR2 SQIVND (reference sequence). This CDR3 is 14 amino acids long. In DNA, the CDR3 is TGTGCCAGTAGTATAAAGGGGGGCGGCACTGAAGCTTTCTTT. Its translation: CASSIKGGGTEAFF.